One and the same sample provided the 4 T cell receptor beta chains below, sequenced in a study of T-cell reconstitution after alpha-beta-depleted transplantation in children. As it was prepared, the TCRbeta library received unique molecular identifiers. TCRdb re-called the PCR reads through MiXCR, storing one row per CDR3 protein. The table lists 65,000 to 85,000 distinct CDR3 sequences, roughly a tenth of them singletons, with about 13% in the top ten. Sequenced here: PBMCs, sampled before TCRalphabeta/CD19-depleted stem cell transplant. These TCRs come from a boy aged 5-17 years with acute myeloid leukemia, due to receive a stem cell transplant.

This clonotype has ten or more counts. The chain carries TRBV7-2 and TRBJ1-6, with a tentative D call TRBD1 (6 bases). This CDR3 has 14 residues. V shed 3 bases and J shed 10 bases, with 13 bases lying between them. The germline V gene has CDR1 SGHTA and CDR2 FQGNSA. CDR3 DNA: TGTGCCAGCAGCTTGGGGGCGGGGGGATCACCCCTCCACTTT. This sequence encodes CASSLGAGGSPLHF.

This clonotype was seen at least ten times. The chain joins TRBV6-5 to TRBJ2-6; possibly TRBD1 for D (6 bases). CDR3 length: 14 amino acids. Trimming shortened V by 5 bases and J by 1 base, and 6 bases separated the two germline ends. Germline CDR1 is MNHEY and CDR2 is SVGAGI. The CDR3 is CASSQGSGANVLTF. CDR3 nucleotide sequence: TGTGCCAGCAGTCAGGGGTCTGGGGCCAACGTCCTGACTTTC.

The table lists this clonotype with many counts. The chain combines TRBV4-1 with TRBJ2-1; the match to TRBD1 covers 8 bases. CDR3 size: 16 residues. Germline V gene data show CDR1 as MGHRA and CDR2 as YSYEKL. The J segment lost 0 bases and the V segment lost 5 bases, leaving 6 bases of the junction unmatched. CDR3: CASSARQGISYNEQFF. The DNA of the CDR3 is TGCGCCAGCAGCGCCAGACAGGGGATCTCCTACAATGAGCAGTTCTTC.

This clonotype was seen repeatedly, ten times or more. The rearrangement uses TRBV15 and TRBJ2-3; the D is unclear. Per the germline V gene, CDR1 is LNHNV and CDR2 is YYDKDF (reference sequence). Trimming took off 1 base at V and 5 bases at J, with 7 bases between the two ends. This CDR3 spans 13 amino acids. CDR3 bases: TGTGCCACCAGCAGAGGTGCGGAAGATACGCAGTATTTT. Protein: CATSRGAEDTQYF.